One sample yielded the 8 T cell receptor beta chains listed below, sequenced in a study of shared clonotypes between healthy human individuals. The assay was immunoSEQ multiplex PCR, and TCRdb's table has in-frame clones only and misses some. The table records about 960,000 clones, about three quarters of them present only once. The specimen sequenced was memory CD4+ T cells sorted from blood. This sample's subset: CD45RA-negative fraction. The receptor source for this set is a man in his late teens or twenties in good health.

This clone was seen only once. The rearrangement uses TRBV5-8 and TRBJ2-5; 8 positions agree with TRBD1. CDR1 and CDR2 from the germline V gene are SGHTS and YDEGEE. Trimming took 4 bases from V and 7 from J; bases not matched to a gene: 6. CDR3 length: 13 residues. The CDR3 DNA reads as TGTGCCAGCAGCCTGGGACAGGTCGCGACCCAGTACTTC. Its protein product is CASSLGQVATQYF.

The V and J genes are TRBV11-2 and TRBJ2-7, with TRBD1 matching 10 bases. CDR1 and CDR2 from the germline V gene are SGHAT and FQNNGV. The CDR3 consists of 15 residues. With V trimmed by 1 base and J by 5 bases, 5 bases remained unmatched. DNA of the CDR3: TGTGCCAGCAGCTTAGGGGGGGACAGGGGTCACGAGCAGTACTTC. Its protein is CASSLGGDRGHEQYF.

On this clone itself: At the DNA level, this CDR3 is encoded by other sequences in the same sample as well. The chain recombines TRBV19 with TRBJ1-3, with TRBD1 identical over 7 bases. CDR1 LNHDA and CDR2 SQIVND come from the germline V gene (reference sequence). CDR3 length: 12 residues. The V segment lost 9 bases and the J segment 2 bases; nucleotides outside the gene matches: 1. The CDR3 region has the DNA TGTGCCAGCGGGACAGCTGGAAACACCATATATTTT. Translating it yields CASGTAGNTIYF.

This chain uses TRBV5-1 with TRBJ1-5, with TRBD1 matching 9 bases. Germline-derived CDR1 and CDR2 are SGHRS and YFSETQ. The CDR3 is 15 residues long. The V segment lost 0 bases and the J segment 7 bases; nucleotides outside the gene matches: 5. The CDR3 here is CASSLATGGLQPQHF. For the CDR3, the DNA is TGCGCCAGCAGCTTGGCGACAGGGGGATTACAGCCCCAGCATTTT.

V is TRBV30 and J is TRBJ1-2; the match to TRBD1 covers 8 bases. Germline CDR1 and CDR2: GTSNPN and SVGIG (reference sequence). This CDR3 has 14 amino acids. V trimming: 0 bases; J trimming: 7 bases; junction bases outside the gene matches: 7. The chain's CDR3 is CAWSVLDRGSGYTF. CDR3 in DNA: TGTGCCTGGAGTGTACTTGACAGGGGTAGTGGCTACACCTTC.

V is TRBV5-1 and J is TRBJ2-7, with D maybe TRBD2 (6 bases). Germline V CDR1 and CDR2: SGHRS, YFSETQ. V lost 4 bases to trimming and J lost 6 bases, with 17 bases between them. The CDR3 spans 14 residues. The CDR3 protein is CASSPSTGVPEQYF. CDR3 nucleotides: TGCGCCAGCAGCCCCTCAACGGGGGTACCCGAGCAGTACTTC. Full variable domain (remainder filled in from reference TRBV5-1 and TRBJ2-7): KAGVTQTPRYLIKTRGQQVTLSCSPISGHRSVSWYQQTPGQGLQFLFEYFSETQRNKGNFPGRFSGRQFSNSRSEMNVSTLELGDSALYLCASSPSTGVPEQYFGPGTRLTVT.

In nucleotides, the CDR3 is TGTGCCAGCAGTGGCCGAGACAGGGTTTATAGCTACACCTTC. Translation: CASSGRDRVYSYTF. The gene calls are TRBV27 and TRBJ1-2, with TRBD1 matching over 7 bases. Trimming at V came to 5 bases and at J to 9 bases, leaving 12 bases not matched to a gene. This CDR3 is 14 amino acids long. Germline V lookup: CDR1 MNHEY, CDR2 SMNVEV (reference sequence).

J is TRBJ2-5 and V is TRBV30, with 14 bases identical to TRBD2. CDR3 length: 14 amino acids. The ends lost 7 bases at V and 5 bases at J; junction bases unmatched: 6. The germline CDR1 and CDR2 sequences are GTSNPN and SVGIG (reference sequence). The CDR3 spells CAFTRLAGGETQYF. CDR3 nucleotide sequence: TGTGCCTTTACGCGACTAGCGGGGGGGGAGACCCAGTACTTC.